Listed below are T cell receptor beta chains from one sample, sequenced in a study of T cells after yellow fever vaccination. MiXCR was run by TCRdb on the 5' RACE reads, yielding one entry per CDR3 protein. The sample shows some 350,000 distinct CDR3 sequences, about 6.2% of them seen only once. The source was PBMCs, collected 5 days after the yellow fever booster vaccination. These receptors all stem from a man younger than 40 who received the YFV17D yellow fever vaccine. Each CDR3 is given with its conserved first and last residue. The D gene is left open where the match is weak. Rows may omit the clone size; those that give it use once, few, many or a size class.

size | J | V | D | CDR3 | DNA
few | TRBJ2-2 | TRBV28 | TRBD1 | CASSLPGQGAGELFF | TGTGCCAGCAGTTTACCCGGACAGGGGGCCGGGGAGCTGTTTTTT
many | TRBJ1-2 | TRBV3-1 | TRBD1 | CASRQWDSYGYTF | TGTGCCAGCCGCCAATGGGACAGCTATGGCTACACCTTC
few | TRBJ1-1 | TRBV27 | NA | CASSLTGATEAFF | TGTGCCAGCAGTCTCACGGGGGCCACTGAAGCTTTCTTT
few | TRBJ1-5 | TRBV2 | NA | CASTEGPTPYGDQPQHF | TGTGCCAGCACGGAAGGACCCACCCCTTATGGGGACCAGCCCCAGCATTTT
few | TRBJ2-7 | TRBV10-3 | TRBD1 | CATTGQGTYEQYF | TGTGCCACGACTGGACAGGGAACCTACGAGCAGTACTTC
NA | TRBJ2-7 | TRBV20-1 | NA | CSARSSRGYEQYF | TGCAGTGCCCGGTCCTCTCGTGGGTACGAGCAGTACTTC
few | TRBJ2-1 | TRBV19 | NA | CASRSGTTYNEQFF | TGTGCCAGTAGGAGCGGGACAACCTACAATGAGCAGTTCTTC
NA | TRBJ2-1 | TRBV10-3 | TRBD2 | CAISDAGRAPDSYNEQFF | TGTGCCATCAGTGACGCGGGGAGGGCCCCGGACTCCTACAATGAGCAGTTCTTC
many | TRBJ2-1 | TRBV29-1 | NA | CSVEISVQFF | TGCAGCGTTGAAATTAGCGTCCAGTTCTTC
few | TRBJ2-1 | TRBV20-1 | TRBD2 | CSARGLAGVSYNEQFF | TGCAGTGCTAGAGGCCTAGCGGGAGTCTCCTACAATGAGCAGTTCTTC
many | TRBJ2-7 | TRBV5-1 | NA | CASSPEGLYEQYF | TGCGCCAGCAGCCCCGAGGGCTTGTACGAGCAGTACTTC
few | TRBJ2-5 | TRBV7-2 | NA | CASSFWQQETQYF | TGTGCCAGCAGCTTTTGGCAGCAAGAGACCCAGTACTTC
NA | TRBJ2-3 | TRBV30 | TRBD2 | CAWRAKLAGVSRTADTQYF | TGTGCCTGGAGAGCAAAGCTAGCGGGAGTGTCGCGCACAGCAGATACGCAGTATTTT
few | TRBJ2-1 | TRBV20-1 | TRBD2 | CSAPGLAGGLRGEQFF | TGCAGTGCTCCAGGACTAGCGGGAGGTCTCCGGGGTGAGCAGTTCTTC
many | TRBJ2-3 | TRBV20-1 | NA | CSARDPGSGTDTQYF | TGCAGTGCTAGAGATCCGGGCAGCGGCACAGATACGCAGTATTTT
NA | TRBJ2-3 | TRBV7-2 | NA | CASSSHLSADTQYF | TGTGCCAGCAGCTCCCACCTCTCCGCAGATACGCAGTATTTT
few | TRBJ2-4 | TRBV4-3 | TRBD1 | CASSQDLQTGSQYF | TGCGCCAGCAGCCAAGACTTACAGACAGGGAGTCAGTACTTC
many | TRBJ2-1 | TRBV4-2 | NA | CASSQEVGSYNEQFF | TGTGCCAGCAGCCAAGAAGTAGGCTCCTACAATGAGCAGTTCTTC
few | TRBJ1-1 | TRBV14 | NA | CASSQDRVSEAFF | TGTGCCAGCAGCCAAGACAGGGTGTCTGAAGCTTTCTTT
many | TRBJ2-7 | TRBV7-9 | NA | CASSLVLEQYF | TGTGCCAGCAGCTTAGTTCTCGAGCAGTACTTC
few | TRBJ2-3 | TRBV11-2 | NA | CASRPPGRGQYF | TGTGCCAGCAGACCTCCGGGAAGGGGGCAGTATTTT
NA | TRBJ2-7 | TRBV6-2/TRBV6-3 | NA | CASSYPERLGYEQYF | TGTGCCAGCAGTTACCCGGAGAGGTTGGGCTACGAGCAGTACTTC
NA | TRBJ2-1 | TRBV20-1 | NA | CSARLPDARNEQFF | TGCAGTGCTAGACTTCCTGACGCACGCAATGAGCAGTTCTTC
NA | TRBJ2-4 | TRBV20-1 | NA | CSANYRDLGVNIQYF | TGCAGTGCCAACTACCGGGACTTGGGGGTAAACATTCAGTACTTC
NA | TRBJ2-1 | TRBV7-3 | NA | CASSRDFKTEQFF | TGTGCCAGCAGCAGGGACTTCAAAACTGAGCAGTTCTTC
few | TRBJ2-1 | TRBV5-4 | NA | CASSTVTNNEQFF | TGTGCCAGCAGCACCGTGACTAACAATGAGCAGTTCTTC
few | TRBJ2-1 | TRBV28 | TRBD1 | CASRASGQVYNEQFF | TGTGCCAGCAGGGCTTCGGGACAGGTGTACAATGAGCAGTTCTTC
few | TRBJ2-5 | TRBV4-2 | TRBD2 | CASSQDITSGSSKTQYF | TGTGCCAGCAGCCAAGATATAACTAGCGGGAGTTCCAAGACCCAGTACTTC
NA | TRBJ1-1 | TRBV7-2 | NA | CASSRPPPTEAFF | TGTGCCAGCAGCCGACCGCCGCCCACTGAAGCTTTCTTT
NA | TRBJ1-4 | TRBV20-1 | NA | CSARAMGSTNEKLFF | TGCAGTGCTAGAGCAATGGGCAGCACTAATGAAAAACTGTTTTTT
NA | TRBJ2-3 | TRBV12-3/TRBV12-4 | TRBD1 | CASSPRDRGRRTDTQYF | TGTGCCAGCAGCCCCCGGGACAGGGGTAGGAGGACAGATACGCAGTATTTT
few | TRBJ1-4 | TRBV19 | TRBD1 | CASIGIGQANEKLFF | TGTGCCAGTATCGGGATCGGACAGGCGAATGAAAAACTGTTTTTT
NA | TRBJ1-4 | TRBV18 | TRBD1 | CASSRTGGNEKLFF | TGTGCCAGCTCCCGGACAGGGGGTAATGAAAAACTGTTTTTT
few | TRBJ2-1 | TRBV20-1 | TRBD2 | CSARLAGAGNEQFF | TGCAGTGCTAGACTAGCGGGAGCCGGCAATGAGCAGTTCTTC
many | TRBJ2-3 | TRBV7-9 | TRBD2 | CASSSGSSGTTDTQYF | TGTGCCAGCAGCTCGGGGTCTAGCGGGACCACAGATACGCAGTATTTT
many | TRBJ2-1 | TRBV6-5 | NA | CASSRSLYNEQFF | TGTGCCAGCTCGAGATCCTTATACAATGAGCAGTTCTTC
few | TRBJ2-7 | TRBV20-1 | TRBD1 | CSATGTGVIYEQYF | TGCAGTGCGACCGGGACAGGGGTAATCTACGAGCAGTACTTC
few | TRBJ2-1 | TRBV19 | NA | CASSIVGGSSYNEQFF | TGTGCCAGTAGTATTGTTGGGGGTAGCTCCTACAATGAGCAGTTCTTC
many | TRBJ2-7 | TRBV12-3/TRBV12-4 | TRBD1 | CASSFRDSSYEQYF | TGTGCCAGCAGTTTCCGGGACAGTTCCTACGAGCAGTACTTC
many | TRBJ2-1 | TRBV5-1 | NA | CASSLGVSPSNEQFF | TGCGCCAGCAGCCTCGGGGTTAGTCCTTCCAATGAGCAGTTCTTC
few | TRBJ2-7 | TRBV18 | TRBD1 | CASSPLGGTGRNEQYF | TGTGCCAGCTCACCATTGGGCGGGACAGGCCGGAACGAGCAGTACTTC
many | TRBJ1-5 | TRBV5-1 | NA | CASSLAAGGQPQHF | TGCGCCAGCAGCTTGGCAGCGGGGGGTCAGCCCCAGCATTTT
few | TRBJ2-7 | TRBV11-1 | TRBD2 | CASSPPHVLAVITYEQYF | TGTGCCAGCAGCCCTCCCCACGTACTAGCGGTGATCACCTACGAGCAGTACTTC
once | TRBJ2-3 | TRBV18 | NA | CASSPKGSGTDTQYF | TGTGCCAGCTCACCTAAGGGATCTGGAACAGATACGCAGTATTTT
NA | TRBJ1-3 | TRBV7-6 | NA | CASSNSGSGNTIYF | TGTGCCAGCAGTAACAGCGGCTCTGGAAACACCATATATTTT
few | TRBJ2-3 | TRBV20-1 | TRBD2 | CSARDPSSGITDTQYF | TGCAGTGCTAGAGATCCCTCTAGCGGCATCACAGATACGCAGTATTTT
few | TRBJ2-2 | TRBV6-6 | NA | CASNIADRELFF | TGTGCCAGCAATATAGCCGACAGGGAGCTGTTTTTT
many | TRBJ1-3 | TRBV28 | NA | CASSLGLHSGNTIYF | TGTGCCAGCAGTCTCGGCCTACACTCTGGAAACACCATATATTTT
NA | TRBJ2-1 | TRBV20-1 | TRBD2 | CSASGTSGLWNEQFF | TGCAGTGCATCCGGGACTAGCGGTTTATGGAATGAGCAGTTCTTC
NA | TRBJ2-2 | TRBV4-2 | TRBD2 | CASSQGWSSGPTGELFF | TGTGCCAGCAGCCAAGGATGGTCTAGCGGGCCGACCGGGGAGCTGTTTTTT
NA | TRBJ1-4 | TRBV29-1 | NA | CSVVGSENEKLFF | TGCAGCGTTGTGGGGTCGGAGAATGAAAAACTGTTTTTT
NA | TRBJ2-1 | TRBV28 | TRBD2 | CASSTPREGLNNEQFF | TGTGCCAGCAGCACCCCGCGGGAGGGCCTAAACAATGAGCAGTTCTTC
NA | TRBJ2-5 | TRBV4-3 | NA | CASSQDPGNGETQYF | TGCGCCAGCAGCCAAGACCCCGGGAACGGAGAGACCCAGTACTTC